The present T cell receptor beta chain was sequenced within a study of blood T cell repertoires in COVID-19. The overall study: Whether acute or convalescent, the COVID-19 samples came from the United States, Italy and Spain.

Here immunoSEQ multiplex PCR was the method, and the copy in TCRdb shows in-frame clones only, minus some. The table shows some 140,000 clones, with 70% to 80% occurring only once. Germline V CDR1 and CDR2: MNHEY, SMNVEV (reference sequence). V gave up 3 bases and J gave up 12 bases, with 21 bases separating them. The CDR3 is 15 amino acids. The origin of this receptor is a man aged 55 to 70 with acute or convalescent COVID-19. This chain connects TRBV27 to TRBJ2-1, with D possibly matching TRBD2 (6 bases). Sequencing was done on a sample of peripheral blood. CDR3 residues: CASSFGPSSAGGQFF. The DNA of the CDR3 is TGTGCCAGCAGTTTCGGCCCGTCTAGCGCTGGAGGGCAGTTCTTC.